The clone carrying this T cell receptor (beta chain) has only one observation. Its specificity is not known. The data were taken from a study of shared clonotypes between healthy human individuals. The run depth of the assay was deep. Several immunoSEQ 96-well plates shared each subset's DNA, each plate a replicate. The repertoire was sequenced with immunoSEQ multiplex PCR; TCRdb's copy has only in-frame clones and lacks some. The sample includes under 600,000 clones, roughly 79% seen only once; the top ten take about 12%. Study results and caveats: The authors expected sequencing depth to affect clonotype sharing among donors.

Looked up from germline, CDR1 is GTSNPN and CDR2 is SVGIG (reference sequence). Losses at the gene ends were 7 bases for V and 3 bases for J; bases not matched to a gene: 4. The CDR3 loop spans 13 amino acids. Sequencing was performed on PBMCs. The V gene is TRBV30, the J gene TRBJ2-7; 12 bases map to TRBD2. The source is a woman aged 40 to 49 in good health. Some clones in this sample may be carry-over from other donors' samples. The CDR3 is CALRLAGDYEQYF. The CDR3 DNA sequence: TGTGCCTTAAGACTAGCGGGAGACTACGAGCAGTACTTC. Full variable domain (outside the CDR3, taken from reference TRBV30 and TRBJ2-7): SQTIHQWPATLVQPVGSPLSLECTVEGTSNPNLYWYRQAAGRGLQLLFYSVGIGQISSEVPQNLSASRPQDRQFILSSKKLLLSDSGFYLCALRLAGDYEQYFGPGTRLTVT.